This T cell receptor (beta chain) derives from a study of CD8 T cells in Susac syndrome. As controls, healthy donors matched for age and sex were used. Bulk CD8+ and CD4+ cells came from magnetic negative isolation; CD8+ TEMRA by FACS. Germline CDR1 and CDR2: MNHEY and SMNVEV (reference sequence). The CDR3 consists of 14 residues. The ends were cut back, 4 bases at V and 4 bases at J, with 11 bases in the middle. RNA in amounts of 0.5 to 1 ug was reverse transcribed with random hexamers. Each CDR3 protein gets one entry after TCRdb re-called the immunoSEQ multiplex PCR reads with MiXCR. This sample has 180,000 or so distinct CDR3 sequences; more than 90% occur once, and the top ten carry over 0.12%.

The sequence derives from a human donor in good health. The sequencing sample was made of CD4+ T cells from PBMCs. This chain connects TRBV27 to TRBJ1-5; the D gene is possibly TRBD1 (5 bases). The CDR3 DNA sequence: TGTGCCAGCAGTTCCCAGGGTAGTAATCAGCCCCAGCATTTT. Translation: CASSSQGSNQPQHF.